The 4 T cell receptor beta chains given below trace back to one sample, sequenced in a study of blood T cell repertoires in COVID-19. Repertoires were generated with immunoSEQ multiplex PCR, while TCRdb's copy carries only in-frame clones and drops some. The sample contains 210,000 or so clones, 80% of which appear only once. What was sequenced was PBMCs or T cells enriched from blood (not recorded which). The receptors originated from a man aged 25-45 years with acute COVID-19.

The J gene is TRBJ1-5, the V gene TRBV12-3 or TRBV12-4; D is uncertain. V lost 7 bases and J lost 5, with 12 bases in between. The CDR3 runs to 13 residues. This CDR3 is CASTRVLYQPQHF. CDR3 nucleotides: TGTGCCAGCACTCGGGTACTCTATCAGCCCCAGCATTTT.

The gene calls are TRBV3-1 (or the pseudogene TRBV3-2) and TRBJ2-3; 13 bases agree with TRBD2. The V segment lost 3 bases and the J segment 7 bases; nucleotides outside the gene matches: 7. CDR3 length equals 16 residues. Germline CDR1 is LGHDT and CDR2 is YNNKEL (reference sequence). CDR3 in amino acids: CASSHRLAGGKNTQYF. The DNA of the CDR3 is TGTGCCAGCAGCCACAGACTAGCGGGGGGCAAAAATACGCAGTATTTT.

The table lists this clone with many counts. The rearrangement joins TRBV5-4 to TRBJ2-4; D might be TRBD2 (5 bases). The CDR3 is made up of 16 amino acids. Germline lookup yields CDR1 SGHNT and CDR2 YYREEE (reference sequence). V gave up 2 bases and J gave up 0 bases, with 12 bases separating them. CDR3 sequence (DNA): TGTGCCAGCAGCTTAAGAGGGAACAAAGCCAAAAACATTCAGTACTTC. This codes for CASSLRGNKAKNIQYF.

J is TRBJ2-1 and V is TRBV7-2; perhaps TRBD2 as D (5 bases). This CDR3 has 14 amino acids. CDR1 is SGHTA, CDR2 FQGNSA, per germline. V lost 1 base and J 12 bases, leaving 16 bases between the germline ends. The CDR3 DNA sequence: TGTGCCAGCAGCTTAGTCGAGACTACCCTTGGGCAGTTCTTC. Translating it yields CASSLVETTLGQFF.